Sequencing of this TCR beta chain was carried out in a study of low-dose radiotherapy and immunotherapy resistance in tumors (dated by TCRdb to the early 2020s). Some background on the complete study: Patients in Cohort 1 were given 0.5 Gy per fraction every 2 weeks, and the prescribed total PTV dose was 6.5 Gy. In Cohort 2, 1 Gy per fraction was delivered every two weeks, for a total of 13 Gy over 26 weeks. Patients were given nivolumab as a 240 mg flat dose every two weeks and ipilimumab at 1 mg/kg every six weeks, with both drugs delivered intravenously. Cyclophosphamide 200 mg/m2 was given intravenously every two weeks, one day before each radiation and immunotherapy administration. Starting on cycle 1 day 1, patients took 300 mg of aspirin by mouth once a day for four cycles. Randomization of trial participants into treatment groups was not performed. Eight patients were included in the translational analysis, namely three from the first dose cohort plus the first five from the second dose cohort.

To make first-strand cDNA, Superscript III was used along with a set of TRAV- and TRBV-specific primers so that both the TCRalpha and TCRbeta chains were covered. TCRs were amplified for about 20 PCR cycles with Phusion, using a constant-region primer paired with the adapter attached to the V primers. Amplification of the isolated mRNA was done with the MessageAmp II aRNA Amplification Kit, which involved a roughly 16-hour in vitro transcription at 37 degrees C. The Dynabeads mRNA DIRECT Purification Kit was used to isolate the mRNA for TCR sequencing. Indexed Illumina adapters were added in a second approximately 25-cycle Phusion PCR, and the resulting products were purified with AMPure XP beads. The original methods were these. Using custom Perl scripts, TCR sequences encoding the same protein were pooled, out-of-frame sequences were removed, and the abundance of each clonotype was computed. Any TCR sequence supported by only a single read was excluded from analysis. Repertoire metrics included Shannon entropy, Gini index, clonality, richness, and frequency of TCRs shared between repertoires. Using fastp trimming at Q25 and MiXCR clonotype assembly, TCRdb reanalyzed the public sequencing data and kept in-frame beta chains. Rows with one shared CDR3 protein collapse into an entry with the most common genes and DNA. V and J calls and clone size were set by TCRdb, not the authors. The sample yields around 13,000 distinct CDR3 sequences; 60% were counted once. The top ten clones comprise roughly 7.7% of the sample.

The donors took part in RACIN, a single-arm, phase I, dose-escalation trial that combined nivolumab, ipilimumab, aspirin, low-dose cyclophosphamide and low-dose radiotherapy. Patients with advanced, TIL-negative solid tumors were considered eligible. On this clonotype: Its antigen is unknown. One base away there is no much larger clone; base qualities are not given.

The TCR originated in a human donor with advanced metastatic prostate, ovarian, gallbladder or colorectal cancer (not recorded which). This table probably holds off-target reads from a library built for another chain.

The DNA reads as follows: TGTGCCAGCAGTTTACCGCCCCCGGGCTCCGGGGAGCTGTTTTTT. It encodes CASSLPPPGSGELFF. The rearranged segments are TRBV28 and TRBJ2-2; the D gene remains uncertain. The junction shows trimming of 2 bases on V and 6 bases on J, plus 13 bases between the germline ends. The CDR3 covers 15 residues, taking in both the cysteine and the phenylalanine. Only the CDR3 portion is preserved as DNA: 45 bases, with reading frame beginning at the first base. CDR1 and CDR2 (MDHEN, SYDVKM) derive from the germline V gene.